The clone carrying this TCR beta chain was detected once. The antigen is unknown. This sample is part of a study of cytomegalovirus exposure and HLA in healthy donors. On the study more broadly: Genotyping showed 81% of almost 400 donors falling in the Caucasian-associated ancestry cluster.

A multiplex PCR was run with 60 Vbeta primers and 13 Jbeta primers. Sequencing was performed with immunoSEQ multiplex PCR; in TCRdb, only in-frame clones are kept and a portion is missing. The repertoire holds about 140,000 clones, with roughly 86% as singletons. V shed 0 bases and J shed 6 bases, with 13 bases lying between them. Germline lookup yields CDR1 MNHEY and CDR2 SVGAGI. There are 15 residues in the CDR3. Overall study results and limits: Across all donors, roughly uniform sequencing depth was an assumption of the presence/absence analyses. The listing of roughly 160 TCR beta chains classed them as cytomegalovirus-associated.

Sequenced: PBMCs. The origin of this receptor is a young man in good health and CMV-seropositive. The J gene is TRBJ2-3, the V gene TRBV6-5; D call uncertain. The CDR3 loop is CASSYSTSTADTQYF. In nucleotides, the CDR3 is TGTGCCAGCAGTTACTCGACTTCGACCGCCGATACGCAGTATTTT.